A single sample gave rise to the 26 T cell receptor beta chains below, sequenced in a study of blood T cell repertoires in COVID-19. Generated by immunoSEQ multiplex PCR, the TCRdb table keeps only in-frame clones and is missing some. Of 300,000 to 350,000 clones detected, about 83% appear once; the ten largest clones hold approximately 3.1%. The sequenced sample was peripheral blood. The receptors here all came from a man aged 25-40 years with active or convalescent COVID-19.

J is TRBJ2-3 and V is TRBV11-3; TRBD2 matches 9 bases. The V gene end was trimmed by 5 bases and the J gene end by 2 bases; junction bases not matched to a gene: 8. Germline V gives CDR1 SGHNT, CDR2 YENEEA. There are 16 residues in the CDR3. CDR3 DNA sequence: TGTGCCAGCAGCGCTGCGGGGACTAGCCTCACAGATACGCAGTATTTT. Amino acid sequence: CASSAAGTSLTDTQYF.

V gene TRBV27 combines with J gene TRBJ2-2; 8 bases agree with TRBD2. V lost 5 bases to trimming and J lost 2 bases; unmatched junction nucleotides: 4. Germline loops: CDR1 MNHEY, CDR2 SMNVEV (reference sequence). This CDR3 has 15 amino acids. For the CDR3, the DNA is TGTGCCAGCAGTGAAGCGGGGGAAAACACCGGGGAGCTGTTTTTT. This codes for CASSEAGENTGELFF.

The chain is built from TRBV2 and TRBJ2-7; 10 bases map to TRBD2. CDR1 and CDR2 from the germline V gene are SNHLY and FYNNEI. The CDR3 sequence is 14 residues long. The V segment lost 6 bases and the J segment 1 base; nucleotides outside the gene matches: 3. As DNA, the CDR3 is TGTGCCAGCAGGGTGGGACTAGCGTCCTACGAGCAGTACTTC. It specifies CASRVGLASYEQYF.

This clone has just one count. The chain has TRBV7-2 and TRBJ2-5; the match to TRBD2 covers 13 bases. The CDR3 is made up of 17 amino acids. Per germline, CDR1 SGHTA and CDR2 FQGNSA. V shed 7 bases, J shed 5 bases, and the junction held 13 bases outside the gene matches. For the CDR3, the DNA is TGTGCCAGCACCCGGACGGGACTAGCGGGAATAATGGAGACCCAGTACTTC. Residues: CASTRTGLAGIMETQYF.

The chain joins TRBV15 to TRBJ2-7; D is possibly TRBD2 (5 bases). The CDR3 runs 14 residues. V gave up 0 bases and J gave up 4 bases, with 10 bases separating them. Germline V lookup: CDR1 LNHNV, CDR2 YYDKDF (reference sequence). CDR3 bases: TGTGCCACCAGCAGAGATCCGGGGAAATACGAGCAGTACTTC. Its protein product is CATSRDPGKYEQYF.

The genes are TRBV7-3 and TRBJ1-3, with D possibly matching TRBD1 (6 bases). This CDR3 is built from 17 residues. The germline V gene has CDR1 SGHTA and CDR2 FQGTGA. V lost 5 bases and J 4 bases, leaving 21 bases between the germline ends. The CDR3 reads CASSPRAGGGMGNTIYF. Here the CDR3 DNA reads TGTGCCAGCAGCCCCCGTGCGGGCGGGGGCATGGGAAACACCATATATTTT.

This clone was seen once. This chain joins TRBV7-6 and TRBJ2-3; the D gene is possibly TRBD1 (5 bases). The CDR3 totals 14 residues. The V end was cut by 7 bases, the J end by 4 bases, with 15 bases between. From germline, CDR1 is SGHVS and CDR2 FNYEAQ. In DNA, the CDR3 is TGTGCCAGCACCAGTCCCCAGGGATCAGATACGCAGTATTTT. Translating gives CASTSPQGSDTQYF.

The rearrangement links TRBV28 to TRBJ1-2, with D uncertain. V lost 3 bases and J 8 bases, leaving 13 bases between the germline ends. Germline V gives CDR1 MDHEN, CDR2 SYDVKM. CDR3 length: 13 amino acids. CDR3 bases: TGTGCCAGCAGTTTGGAAGGGAGGAGGGGCTACACCTTC. Translation gives CASSLEGRRGYTF.

The gene calls are TRBV14 and TRBJ2-7; TRBD2 matches 14 bases. The J segment lost 6 bases and the V segment lost 4 bases, leaving 8 bases of the junction unmatched. The CDR3 contains 16 residues. Per the germline V gene, CDR1 is SGHDN and CDR2 is FVKESK. CDR3 protein: CASSRWTSGGQGEQYF. The CDR3 bases are TGTGCCAGCAGCCGATGGACTAGCGGGGGGCAAGGCGAGCAGTACTTC.

The V gene is TRBV7-6, the J gene TRBJ2-5; TRBD2 matches 12 bases. The CDR3 runs to 15 residues. Per germline, CDR1 SGHVS and CDR2 FNYEAQ. Trimming removed 5 bases from V and 7 bases from J; junction bases left unmatched: 8. CDR3 residues: CASSAGTSGPGTQYF. As DNA, the CDR3 is TGTGCCAGCAGCGCCGGGACTAGCGGGCCGGGGACCCAGTACTTC. Full variable domain (outside the CDR3, taken from reference TRBV7-6 and TRBJ2-5): GAGVSQSPRYKVTKRGQDVALRCDPISGHVSLYWYRQALGQGPEFLTYFNYEAQQDKSGLPNDRFSAERPEGSISTLTIQRTEQRDSAMYRCASSAGTSGPGTQYFGPGTRLLVL.

The chain combines TRBV28 with TRBJ2-5; TRBD2 aligns across 7 bases. Per the germline V gene, CDR1 is MDHEN and CDR2 is SYDVKM. This CDR3 is 16 amino acids long. Trimming cost V 7 bases and J 2 bases; bases outside gene matches: 13. CDR3 nucleotides: TGTGCCAGCACTCCCGGTGGGAGGGAACTACAAGAGACCCAGTACTTC. Translated: CASTPGGRELQETQYF.

Only one count was recorded for this clone. The V and J genes are TRBV7-9 and TRBJ2-2; no reliable D call. V gave up 10 bases and J gave up 5 bases, with 8 bases separating them. The V gene's germline CDR1 is SEHNR and CDR2 FQNEAQ (reference sequence). The CDR3 is 11 residues long. The DNA of the CDR3 is TGTGCCAACCCAGGTACCGGGGAGCTGTTTTTT. It encodes CANPGTGELFF. The entire variable domain, with the rest obtained from reference TRBV7-9 and TRBJ2-2, is as follows: DTGVSQNPRHKITKRGQNVTFRCDPISEHNRLYWYRQTLGQGPEFLTYFQNEAQLEKSRLLSDRFSAERPKGSFSTLEIQRTEQGDSAMYLCANPGTGELFFGEGSRLTVL.

The V gene is TRBV5-1, the J gene TRBJ2-7; D call uncertain. Germline assignment: CDR1 SGHRS and CDR2 YFSETQ. The CDR3 covers 13 residues. V dropped 0 bases and J dropped 7 bases, with 11 bases sitting between them. CDR3 sequence reads: CASSLALYDEQYF. The CDR3 DNA sequence: TGCGCCAGCAGCTTGGCGCTCTACGATGAGCAGTACTTC.

The CDR3 loop is CASSPGGGLNYGYTF. CDR3 in DNA: TGCGCCAGCAGCCCCGGGGGGGGGCTCAACTATGGCTACACCTTC. V and J are TRBV5-1 and TRBJ1-2; possible D gene TRBD1, 6 bases. The germline gives CDR1 SGHRS, CDR2 YFSETQ. The ends were cut back, 4 bases at V and 2 bases at J, with 15 bases in the middle. The CDR3 is made up of 15 amino acids.

This sequence joins TRBV12-5 and TRBJ1-2, with TRBD1 as a possible D gene (6 bases). The V gene's germline CDR1 is LGHNT and CDR2 FRNRAP. The CDR3 spans 16 residues. Trimming pared 4 bases from V and 1 base from J, leaving 16 bases between. CDR3: CASGSPWGQSNYGYTF. CDR3 coding DNA: TGTGCTAGTGGTTCCCCGTGGGGACAAAGTAACTATGGCTACACCTTC.

About this clone: In the same sample, other DNA sequences code for this CDR3. This chain links TRBV6-5 with TRBJ2-7; TRBD1 matches at 7 bases. The CDR3 is 12 residues long. CDR1 MNHEY and CDR2 SVGAGI come from the germline V gene. After removal of 8 bases from V and 2 bases from J, the junction contained 3 bases not matched to a gene. The CDR3 loop is CASGQVTYEQYF. DNA of the CDR3: TGTGCCAGCGGACAGGTCACCTACGAGCAGTACTTC.

This rearrangement joins TRBV5-1 to TRBJ2-1, with 11 bases fitting TRBD2. Germline V gene lookup returns CDR1 SGHRS and CDR2 YFSETQ. The CDR3 contains 14 residues. V shed 4 bases and J 8 bases; nucleotides not matched to a gene: 5. The CDR3 protein is CASSGTSGSDEQFF. In DNA form, the CDR3 reads TGCGCCAGCAGCGGGACTAGCGGCAGCGATGAGCAGTTCTTC.

The V gene is TRBV19, the J gene TRBJ1-1; D gene ambiguous. The V end was cut by 5 bases, the J end by 2 bases, with 9 bases between. The CDR3 runs 13 residues. CDR1 LNHDA and CDR2 SQIVND come from the germline V gene (reference sequence). As DNA, the CDR3 is TGTGCCAGTAGTGTTCAGTTAAACACTGAAGCTTTCTTT. Protein sequence: CASSVQLNTEAFF. The variable domain in full, with the rest retrieved from reference TRBV19 and TRBJ1-1, is DGGITQSPKYLFRKEGQNVTLSCEQNLNHDAMYWYRQDPGQGLRLIYYSQIVNDFQKGDIAEGYSVSREKKESFPLTVTSAQKNPTAFYLCASSVQLNTEAFFGQGTRLTVV.

There are many counts of this clone. This sequence joins TRBV30 and TRBJ1-6; 7 bases map to TRBD1. V dropped 3 bases and J dropped 4; count of bases not matched to a gene: 3. The CDR3 covers 14 residues. Germline V CDR1 and CDR2: GTSNPN, SVGIG (reference sequence). CDR3 region: CAWSLGQYNSPLHF. The CDR3 DNA is TGTGCCTGGAGCCTGGGACAGTATAATTCACCCCTCCACTTT.

The chain recombines TRBV7-2 with TRBJ2-7; D call uncertain. The CDR3 is 14 residues long. Germline V gene lookup returns CDR1 SGHTA and CDR2 FQGNSA. Trimming took 2 bases from V and 0 from J, leaving 8 bases between them. CDR3 sequence reads: CASSLNSLSYEQYF. Here the CDR3 DNA reads TGTGCCAGCAGCTTAAATTCCCTCTCCTACGAGCAGTACTTC.

V usage is TRBV15 and J usage is TRBJ2-2; D is unclear. V was trimmed by 0 bases and J by 4 bases, leaving 12 bases between them. Germline CDR1 is LNHNV and CDR2 is YYDKDF (reference sequence). The CDR3 runs to 16 residues. The CDR3 region is CATSRDPYSGTGELFF. In DNA, the CDR3 is TGTGCCACCAGCAGAGATCCCTACTCGGGCACCGGGGAGCTGTTTTTT.

This clone was found once. V gene TRBV9 combines with J gene TRBJ1-4; perhaps TRBD1 as D (5 bases). V lost 0 bases and J 6 bases, leaving 12 bases between the germline ends. CDR1 SGDLS and CDR2 YYNGEE come from the germline V gene. This CDR3 has 15 residues. CDR3 DNA sequence: TGTGCCAGCAGCGTAGGCGGGGCGTACTATGAAAAACTGTTTTTT. Translating gives CASSVGGAYYEKLFF.

This chain links TRBV4-2 with TRBJ1-4; D is possibly TRBD1 (6 bases). This CDR3 is built from 20 residues. Trimming cost V 4 bases and J 0 bases, with 24 bases left between them. Per germline, CDR1 LGHNA and CDR2 YNFKEQ. CDR3 nucleotide sequence: TGTGCCAGCAGCCCTGAAATGGGGACCAGGGGACCTGCAACTAATGAAAAACTGTTTTTT. Residues: CASSPEMGTRGPATNEKLFF.

As DNA, the CDR3 is TGTGCCAGCCAAGGTTCGGGGGGCTACACCTTC. As protein: CASQGSGGYTF. This rearrangement joins TRBV12-3 or TRBV12-4 to TRBJ1-2; D remains ambiguous. This CDR3 region has 11 residues. Trimming cost V 8 bases and J 8 bases, with 12 bases left between them.

The chain couples TRBV30 to TRBJ1-2, with D possibly being TRBD1 (5 bases). The germline gives CDR1 GTSNPN, CDR2 SVGIG (reference sequence). The CDR3 totals 12 residues. The V end lost 4 bases, the J end lost 8 bases, and 14 bases lay between the germline ends. CDR3 in DNA: TGTGCCTGGACCCCCGGGGGTTGGGGCTACACCTTC. It specifies CAWTPGGWGYTF.

The DNA of the CDR3 is TGTGCCAGCGGGGGCAGCGACTACGAGCAGTACTTC. Translating gives CASGGSDYEQYF. The chain links TRBV9 to TRBJ2-7, with D possibly TRBD1 on 6 matching bases. The ends were cut back, 7 bases at V and 3 bases at J, with 11 bases in the middle. Germline CDR1 reads SGDLS; CDR2 reads YYNGEE. CDR3 size: 12 residues.